Below are 17 T cell receptor beta chains sequenced from a single sample in a study of T-cell reconstitution after alpha-beta-depleted transplantation in children. Preparing the TCRbeta library involved the use of unique molecular identifiers. One entry per CDR3 protein results from TCRdb running MiXCR on the PCR reads. The sample holds more than 150,000 distinct CDR3 sequences, roughly 6.8% seen once. This specimen consisted of PBMCs from the stem cell graft donor, obtained from the stem cell graft. Receptors originate from a human donor who donated a stem cell graft to a child with Wiskott-Aldrich syndrome.

This clonotype was picked up many times. The CDR3 region is CASSLSPGQSYEQYF. CDR3 sequence (DNA): TGTGCCAGCAGCTTATCCCCGGGACAGAGCTACGAGCAGTACTTC. The chain carries TRBV7-2 and TRBJ2-7, with 7 bases that match TRBD1. From germline, CDR1 is SGHTA and CDR2 FQGNSA. Trimming took 2 bases from V and 3 from J; bases not matched to a gene: 7. The CDR3 extends over 15 amino acids.

In nucleotides, the CDR3 is TGTGCCAGCAGTTTAGGGCAGGGACAGGGCGGCACAGATACGCAGTATTTT. This translates into CASSLGQGQGGTDTQYF. The chain is built from TRBV12-3 or TRBV12-4 and TRBJ2-3; 9 bases fit TRBD1. The V gene end was trimmed by 1 base and the J gene end by 1 base; junction bases not matched to a gene: 6. This CDR3 region has 17 residues.

V gene TRBV7-2 combines with J gene TRBJ2-4, with TRBD1 identical over 9 bases. This CDR3 is built from 17 residues. Looked up from germline, CDR1 is SGHTA and CDR2 is FQGNSA. The ends lost 4 bases at V and 3 bases at J; junction bases unmatched: 10. The chain's CDR3 is CASSSPQGALVKNIQYF. CDR3 coding DNA: TGTGCCAGCAGCTCACCACAGGGGGCATTGGTCAAAAACATTCAGTACTTC.

This clonotype was counted at least ten times. This sequence joins TRBV20-1 and TRBJ1-4; D not certain. With 0 bases removed from V and 3 bases from J, the gap between germline ends came to 2 bases. There are 12 residues in the CDR3. The germline CDR1 and CDR2 sequences are DFQATT and SNEGSKA (reference sequence). The CDR3 DNA reads as TGCAGTGCTAGAGATCCTAATGAAAAACTGTTTTTT. It yields the protein CSARDPNEKLFF.

This clonotype was recorded at least ten times. V is TRBV7-9 and J is TRBJ2-7, with 9 bases lining up with TRBD1. The V gene end was trimmed by 4 bases and the J gene end by 3 bases; junction bases not matched to a gene: 4. Germline assignment: CDR1 SEHNR and CDR2 FQNEAQ (reference sequence). The CDR3 extends over 14 amino acids. This chain's CDR3 is CASSSTGGHYEQYF. In nucleotides, the CDR3 is TGTGCCAGCAGCTCGACAGGGGGTCACTACGAGCAGTACTTC.

This clonotype has a count of ten or more. The chain links TRBV12-3 or TRBV12-4 to TRBJ2-1, with 8 bases that match TRBD1. The CDR3 consists of 16 residues. With 3 bases clipped from V and 3 bases from J, the junction kept 7 bases outside the gene matches. The CDR3 sequence: CASSFAGTGYYNEQFF. Here the CDR3 DNA reads TGTGCCAGCAGTTTCGCGGGGACAGGTTACTACAATGAGCAGTTCTTC.

Note on this clonotype: Being one base from a much bigger clone, this may be a read error. The chain has TRBV29-1 and TRBJ1-1; the match to TRBD1 covers 7 bases. V shed 8 bases and J 1 base; nucleotides not matched to a gene: 4. This CDR3 region has 12 residues. CDR1 SQVTM and CDR2 ANQGSEA come from the germline V gene. The CDR3 DNA is TGCAGCCTCAACAGGGGGAACACTGAAGCTTTCTTT. Protein: CSLNRGNTEAFF.

The V call is TRBV7-6, the J call TRBJ2-3; D unresolved. This CDR3 comprises 14 residues. The germline V gene encodes CDR1 SGHVS and CDR2 FNYEAQ. With 5 bases removed from V and 4 bases from J, the gap between germline ends came to 13 bases. CDR3: CASSGNLAPDTQYF. The CDR3, as DNA: TGTGCCAGCAGCGGTAATCTCGCTCCAGATACGCAGTATTTT. The full variable domain, with the rest looked up from reference TRBV7-6 and TRBJ2-3, is GAGVSQSPRYKVTKRGQDVALRCDPISGHVSLYWYRQALGQGPEFLTYFNYEAQQDKSGLPNDRFSAERPEGSISTLTIQRTEQRDSAMYRCASSGNLAPDTQYFGPGTRLTVL.

This clonotype was observed at least ten times. The rearrangement links TRBV7-6 to TRBJ2-3; D is unresolved. CDR1 and CDR2 from the germline V gene are SGHVS and FNYEAQ. V was shortened by 2 bases and J by 4 bases, with 13 bases between the two germline ends. This CDR3 spans 15 amino acids. The CDR3: CASSLTSWSSDTQYF. In nucleotides, the CDR3 is TGTGCCAGCAGCTTAACCTCTTGGTCATCAGATACGCAGTATTTT.

This clonotype occurred many times. This sequence joins TRBV12-3 or TRBV12-4 and TRBJ1-2; 7 bases map to TRBD1. Losses at the gene ends were 3 bases for V and 4 bases for J; bases not matched to a gene: 8. The CDR3 is made up of 15 amino acids. The CDR3 reads CASSFTDRVSYGYTF. CDR3 DNA: TGTGCCAGCAGTTTCACCGACAGGGTTTCCTATGGCTACACCTTC.

The count of this clonotype is one. The germline gene is not matched at one end of the junction; a read error may be the cause. The gene calls are TRBV5-8 and TRBJ2-5, with a tentative D call TRBD2 (5 bases). From germline, CDR1 is SGHTS and CDR2 YDEGEE. The CDR3 covers 13 residues. CDR3 protein: CASGSGVLETQYF. In DNA form, the CDR3 reads TGTGCCAGCGGCTCCGGGGTTCTGGAGACGCAGTACTTC. Full variable domain (rest looked up from reference TRBV5-8 and TRBJ2-5): EAGVTQSPTHLIKTRGQQATLRCSPISGHTSVYWYQQALGLGLQFLLWYDEGEERNRGNFPPRFSGRQFPNYSSELNVNALELEDSALYLCASGSGVLETQYFGPGTRLLVL.

The gene calls are TRBV20-1 and TRBJ2-3; D not resolved. Trimming removed 7 bases from V and 5 bases from J, with 16 bases in between. The CDR3 is made up of 13 amino acids. Per germline, CDR1 DFQATT and CDR2 SNEGSKA (reference sequence). The CDR3 spells CSVETRGEDTQYF. The DNA of the CDR3 is TGCAGTGTCGAGACCCGAGGAGAAGATACGCAGTATTTT.

Comments on this clonotype: Since a much larger clone is just one base distant, this may be a read error. The rearrangement joins TRBV5-1 to TRBJ2-5; D unclear. Trimming cost V 4 bases and J 4 bases, with 8 bases left between them. Per the germline V gene, CDR1 is SGHRS and CDR2 is YFSETQ. There are 12 residues in the CDR3. CDR3: CASSLTPETQYF. CDR3 nucleotide sequence: TGCGCCAGCAGCCTAACCCCAGAGACCCAGTACTTC.

At least ten counts were recorded for this clonotype. J is TRBJ2-3 and V is TRBV18; D not certain. With 2 bases removed from V and 1 base from J, the gap between germline ends came to 7 bases. CDR3 length: 14 amino acids. Germline V gene sequence: CDR1 KGHSH, CDR2 LQKENI. Here the CDR3 reads CASSPDIRTDTQYF. As DNA, the CDR3 is TGTGCCAGCTCACCAGACATCCGCACAGATACGCAGTATTTT.

The table lists this clonotype with many counts. Its ends do not fully match the called genes, so a read error is possible. The chain combines TRBV6-5 with TRBJ2-1; D is perhaps TRBD1 or TRBD2 (6 bases each). Germline lookup yields CDR1 MNHEY and CDR2 SVGAGI. This CDR3 region has 13 residues. The CDR3 DNA is TGTGCCAGCGGTTACGGGGGCAGTAATGAGCAGTTCTTC. Translated: CASGYGGSNEQFF.

This clonotype was detected many times. This rearrangement joins TRBV6-2 or TRBV6-3 to TRBJ2-1; D is possibly TRBD1 (5 bases). The CDR3 consists of 10 residues. Trimming removed 7 bases at V and 12 bases at J, with 10 bases between. Germline values: CDR1 MNHEY, CDR2 SVGEGT. In DNA, the CDR3 is TGTGCCAGCATAGGTAGGGGGCAGTTCTTC. Its translation is CASIGRGQFF.

V is TRBV19 and J is TRBJ1-5; 7 bases are shared with TRBD1. Trimming took 3 bases from V and 1 from J; bases not matched to a gene: 9. Germline V gene data show CDR1 as LNHDA and CDR2 as SQIVND (reference sequence). The CDR3 is made up of 17 amino acids. The CDR3 nucleotides read TGTGCCAGTAGTATGGGACAGTTGTCTCCGAGCAATCAGCCCCAGCATTTT. It yields the protein CASSMGQLSPSNQPQHF.